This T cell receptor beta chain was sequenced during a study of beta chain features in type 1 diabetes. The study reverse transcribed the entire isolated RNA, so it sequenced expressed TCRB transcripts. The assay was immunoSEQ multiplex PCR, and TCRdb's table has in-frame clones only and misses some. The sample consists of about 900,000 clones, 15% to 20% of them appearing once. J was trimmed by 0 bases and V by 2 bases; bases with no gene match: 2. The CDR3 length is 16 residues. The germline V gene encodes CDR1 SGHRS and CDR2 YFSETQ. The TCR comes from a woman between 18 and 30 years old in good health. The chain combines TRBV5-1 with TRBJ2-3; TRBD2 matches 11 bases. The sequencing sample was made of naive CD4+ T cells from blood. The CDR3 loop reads CASSLRTSGSTDTQYF. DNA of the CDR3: TGCGCCAGCAGCTTAAGGACTAGCGGGAGCACAGATACGCAGTATTTT. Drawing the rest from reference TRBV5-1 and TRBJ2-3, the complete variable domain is KAGVTQTPRYLIKTRGQQVTLSCSPISGHRSVSWYQQTPGQGLQFLFEYFSETQRNKGNFPGRFSGRQFSNSRSEMNVSTLELGDSALYLCASSLRTSGSTDTQYFGPGTRLTVL.